This T cell receptor (beta chain) stems from a study of T cells in Graves' hyperthyroidism and ophthalmopathy (dated by TCRdb to 2018 to 2020). For the study in its entirety: Peripheral blood was collected at initial diagnosis, before any treatment. A discovery cohort of roughly 100 patients, 43 with Graves' ophthalmopathy and 57 with stable Graves' hyperthyroidism, was used to find distinguishing TCR V-J signatures. An independent validation cohort of around 19 hyperthyroidism patients and 17 patients who later progressed to ophthalmopathy tested prospective prediction of ophthalmopathy. The 95 to 100 discovery patients were randomly split 7:3 into training and test sets. In about 6 Graves' hyperthyroidism patients, the study also compared T-cell repertoires from thyroid tissue with T-cell repertoires from blood. Following sampling, methimazole starting at 30 mg daily was given to hyperthyroidism patients, and high-dose intravenous methylprednisolone was given to ophthalmopathy patients. The paper reports TCR Vbeta CDR3 sequencing of 140 or so peripheral blood samples: approximately 43 ophthalmopathy, fewer than 80 hyperthyroidism and 17 progressor patients.

Amplification of TCR beta CDR3 regions was carried out from RNA transcripts. The first round of RT-PCR for the TCR CDR3 was performed with the HTBI primer set and the Qiagen OneStep RT-PCR kit. Libraries were constructed in a second round of multiplex PCR, after which size selection and purification were carried out. Libraries were sequenced paired-end with 100 bp reads on an Illumina HiSeq2000. Concerning the study's data processing: SOAPnuke was used to process the raw data, with reads discarded if the reads contained adapters or uncalled bases, had a mean Phred below 15, or lacked an exact constant-primer or identifier match. High-quality paired reads were merged using COPE v1.2.5, and each unique nucleotide sequence was defined as a clonotype. MiTCR v1.1 was used to align clonotypes to the IMGT TRBV, TRBD and TRBJ reference segments. The analysis was restricted to V-J combinations with a frequency above 0.0001, which together covered 99% to 99.2% of the repertoires. The TCS score was defined as the ratio of F50 (clonal expansion) to E x V (chaos), calculated using BLOSUM62-based TCRdist between CDR3 peptides within each V-J. Welch's t-statistics and random forest reduced just over 500 V-J features to 13, which were used in a naive Bayes classifier (R e1071). TCRdb itself trimmed the public reads at Q25 with fastp, ran MiXCR and retained productive beta chains. Rows matching on CDR3 protein sequence are summarized as one entry with the most common DNA and genes. TCRdb's processing, not the authors', yielded these V and J calls. This sample lists some 510,000 distinct CDR3 sequences; more than 20% were detected once. The ten largest clones take up 26% of the sample.

Stable Graves' hyperthyroidism was defined as the absence of progression to ophthalmopathy over 18 months of follow-up. The hyperthyroidism patients were between 18 and 65 years old and newly diagnosed, with a disease duration of less than 2 months. Any patient with an uncontrolled infection, another autoimmune disease, pregnancy or lactation was excluded. Clinical symptoms, serum thyroxine and TRAb, thyroid ultrasound, and orbital computed tomography formed the basis for the diagnoses. PBMCs were separated from approximately 9.9 ml of fresh peripheral blood using Ficoll-Paque density gradient centrifugation. Total RNA was extracted using Trizol reagent, and RNA quality was assessed on an Agilent 2100 Bioanalyzer. This clonotype was observed at least ten times. Its antigen specificity is not known. Base-call qualities are not available, and no considerably larger clone is one nucleotide away. The CDR3 goes from the cysteine to the phenylalanine over 13 residues. Only CDR3 DNA remains: 39 bases, in frame from the first base. For CDR1 and CDR2, the germline V gene lists LGHNT and FRNRAP. The V end loses 3 bases and the J end loses 5 bases, and a stretch of 7 bases separates them.

The investigation overall reported the following: A model built on a 13 V-J signature distinguished ophthalmopathy from stable hyperthyroidism, reaching 85% to 90% sensitivity and around 81% specificity in cross-validation and 80%/75% in testing. Most expanded thyroid clonotypes (frequency above 0.001) were also detected in blood, suggesting blood repertoires may reflect thyroid immune responses. Sample size was not statistically predetermined, and investigators were not blinded to group allocation. In validation, the model predicted progression to ophthalmopathy a median of about 6 months before onset, with roughly 70% sensitivity and about 75% specificity.

The sequence came from a man between 18 and 35 years old with Graves' hyperthyroidism. Recombination linked TRBV12-5 to TRBJ2-2; confidence is insufficient to name the D gene. Material for sequencing was blood. This receptor has the CDR3 CASGFDNTGELFF. The DNA sequence is as follows: TGTGCTAGTGGTTTTGATAATACCGGGGAGCTGTTTTTT.